This TCR beta chain comes out of a study of identical twins. TCRdb re-derived calls from the 5' RACE reads in MiXCR, one entry per CDR3 protein. The table includes hundreds of thousands of distinct CDR3 sequences, 20% to 25% detected once. General study points: Carriage of fewer insertions was seen in abundant cord blood beta clonotypes, whereas memory repertoires showed none.

Trimming took 5 bases from V and 4 from J; bases not matched to a gene: 5. The length of the CDR3 is 15 residues. Germline V gene lookup returns CDR1 LNHNV and CDR2 YYDKDF (reference sequence). The sample holds a few counts of this clonotype. Its antigen is as yet unknown. This sample was also put to use in a study of T cells expressing NK-cell markers. Per that study: Repertoire data for TCR beta were derived from sorted T cells (CD3+CD56+NKG2C+, CD3+CD56+NKG2C- and CD3+CD56-NKG2C+). Several experiments added an anti-gamma-delta TCR antibody to sort only alpha-beta TCR T cells. The study found dominant NKG2C+ clonotypes at roughly 1.0-7.5% of CD8+ T cells in roughly six donors.

The specimen sequenced was PBMCs. The source is a woman between 18 and 29 years old in good health. V usage is TRBV15 and J usage is TRBJ2-1, with TRBD2 matching 10 bases. The CDR3 loop is CATSGLAGGYNEQFF. CDR3 coding DNA: TGTGCCACCAGCGGTTTAGCGGGAGGTTACAATGAGCAGTTCTTC.